Each of the 18 T cell receptor beta chains below was sequenced from the same sample in a study of shared clonotypes between healthy human individuals. Clones were read by immunoSEQ multiplex PCR, and TCRdb kept only the in-frame ones, dropping some. This table holds 2 million or so clones, 90% to 95% found once. Sequenced input: naive CD4+ T cells sorted from blood. Subset specified: CD45RA+ positively selected. Every receptor here comes from a man younger than 35 in good health.

This chain uses TRBV28 with TRBJ2-7, with D unclear. The germline gives CDR1 MDHEN, CDR2 SYDVKM. Trimming shortened V by 5 bases and J by 2 bases, and 7 bases separated the two germline ends. The CDR3 has 12 residues. CDR3 loop: CASSPNPYEQYF. DNA for the CDR3: TGTGCCAGCAGTCCTAATCCCTACGAGCAGTACTTC.

On this clone itself: Other nucleotide sequences in the sample specify the same CDR3. Here the CDR3 reads CSAGGQIQETQYF. In DNA form, the CDR3 reads TGCAGCGCAGGCGGACAGATCCAAGAGACCCAGTACTTC. The rearrangement links TRBV29-1 to TRBJ2-5, with D perhaps matching TRBD1 (6 bases). The CDR3 has 13 residues. Trimming shortened V by 7 bases and J by 1 base, and 13 bases separated the two germline ends. Germline assignment: CDR1 SQVTM and CDR2 ANQGSEA.

Concerning this clone itself: Other DNA sequences in this specimen translate into the identical CDR3. The rearrangement links TRBV6-1 to TRBJ1-1, with D hard to call. This CDR3 is 13 amino acids long. Per germline, CDR1 MNHNS and CDR2 SASEGT. With 4 bases removed from V and 5 bases from J, the gap between germline ends came to 11 bases. The CDR3 DNA follows: TGTGCCAGCAGTGCGACGGGAGGAACTGAAGCTTTCTTT. Translating gives CASSATGGTEAFF.

This chain joins TRBV5-8 and TRBJ1-5; D remains unclear. The V and J ends lost 0 bases and 6 bases respectively, with 10 bases between them. CDR3 length: 14 amino acids. The germline gives CDR1 SGHTS, CDR2 YDEGEE. The CDR3, as DNA: TGTGCCAGCAGCTTGGTTGGGGTGGGTCAGCCCCAGCATTTT. Encoded protein: CASSLVGVGQPQHF.

Here the CDR3 DNA reads TGTGCCAGCCGGCCGGGGGGGAACACTGAAGCTTTCTTT. Its protein is CASRPGGNTEAFF. This chain connects TRBV6-6 to TRBJ1-1; D perhaps matches TRBD1 (5 bases). Germline values: CDR1 MNHNY, CDR2 SVGAGI (reference sequence). The CDR3 runs to 13 residues. Between the trimmed V and J ends, which lost 8 bases and 1 base, there was a span of 11 bases.

The genes are TRBV25-1 and TRBJ2-4; TRBD1 matches 7 bases. This CDR3 has 16 residues. Germline trimming cut 3 bases from V and 2 bases from J; bases unmatched to any gene: 7. Germline CDR1 and CDR2: MGHDK and SYGVNS. The CDR3 is CASSEGDRYSKNIQYF. The CDR3 DNA reads TGTGCCAGCAGTGAGGGGGACAGATACTCCAAAAACATTCAGTACTTC.

V and J are TRBV18 and TRBJ1-1; 10 positions match TRBD1. This CDR3 contains 15 residues. Germline CDR1 is KGHSH and CDR2 is LQKENI. V shed 11 bases and J 1 base; nucleotides not matched to a gene: 10. CDR3 in amino acids: CAALRDRGQNTEAFF. The CDR3 DNA follows: TGTGCCGCCCTCAGGGACAGGGGCCAGAACACTGAAGCTTTCTTT.

V is TRBV30 and J is TRBJ2-7; D gene ambiguous. The germline V gene has CDR1 GTSNPN and CDR2 SVGIG (reference sequence). Trimming removed 5 bases at V and 3 bases at J, with 17 bases between. The CDR3 length is 14 residues. Written as DNA, the CDR3 is TGTGCCTGGGCCTCCCGGCCGTCATTCTACGAGCAGTACTTC. This codes for CAWASRPSFYEQYF.

Of note for this clone: Other nucleotide sequences from this sample produce the same CDR3. The chain joins TRBV6-5 to TRBJ2-5; TRBD1 aligns across 8 bases. V dropped 8 bases and J dropped 2; count of bases not matched to a gene: 1. In germline, CDR1 is MNHEY, CDR2 SVGAGI. This CDR3 is 12 amino acids long. The CDR3: CASRDRQETQYF. The CDR3 DNA is TGTGCCAGCCGGGACAGGCAAGAGACCCAGTACTTC.

J is TRBJ2-5 and V is TRBV18, with TRBD1 identical over 7 bases. The trim removed 3 bases at V and 5 bases at J, leaving 6 bases unmatched. This CDR3 is 14 amino acids long. CDR1 is KGHSH, CDR2 LQKENI, per germline. The CDR3 reads CASSPTTGAETQYF. The CDR3 coding sequence is TGTGCCAGCTCACCCACTACAGGGGCCGAGACCCAGTACTTC. The variable domain in full, completed from reference TRBV18 and TRBJ2-5, reads NAGVMQNPRHLVRRRGQEARLRCSPMKGHSHVYWYRQLPEEGLKFMVYLQKENIIDESGMPKERFSAEFPKEGPSILRIQQVVRGDSAAYFCASSPTTGAETQYFGPGTRLLVL.

The CDR3 is CASSGYLQGPGGYTF. The CDR3 DNA is TGTGCCAGCAGTGGGTACCTACAGGGACCAGGCGGCTACACCTTC. V usage is TRBV6-1 and J usage is TRBJ1-2, with D maybe TRBD1 (6 bases). The CDR3 consists of 15 residues. CDR1 MNHNS and CDR2 SASEGT come from the germline V gene. V was trimmed by 4 bases and J by 8 bases, leaving 20 bases between them.

The V gene is TRBV19, the J gene TRBJ2-7; tentative D call: TRBD1 (5 bases). V was shortened by 3 bases and J by 2 bases, with 26 bases between the two germline ends. The CDR3 sequence is 19 residues long. Per germline, CDR1 LNHDA and CDR2 SQIVND (reference sequence). CDR3 amino acids: CASSMVGILGAPTPYEQYF. For the CDR3, the DNA is TGTGCCAGTAGTATGGTTGGAATCCTTGGGGCCCCAACCCCCTACGAGCAGTACTTC.

The rearrangement joins TRBV28 to TRBJ1-5; D call uncertain. This CDR3 has 13 residues. Trimming cost V 3 bases and J 4 bases, with 7 bases left between them. Per germline, CDR1 MDHEN and CDR2 SYDVKM. The CDR3 DNA sequence: TGTGCCAGCAGTTTGGGATATAATCAGCCCCAGCATTTT. Translated: CASSLGYNQPQHF.

The chain is built from TRBV28 and TRBJ2-7; a possible D gene is TRBD1 (5 bases). The CDR3 runs 14 residues. CDR1 and CDR2 from the germline V gene are MDHEN and SYDVKM. The ends were cut back, 2 bases at V and 2 bases at J, with 10 bases in the middle. DNA of the CDR3: TGTGCCAGCAGTTTAATTCAGACAGCCTACGAGCAGTACTTC. It encodes CASSLIQTAYEQYF.

The chain combines TRBV28 with TRBJ2-7, with a possible D match to TRBD2 (7 bases). This CDR3 region has 15 residues. Trimming took 6 bases from V and 2 from J, leaving 17 bases between them. Germline lookup yields CDR1 MDHEN and CDR2 SYDVKM. The CDR3 region has the DNA TGTGCCAGCAGACCCTTGGGGGGGCAGACCTACGAGCAGTACTTC. Translated, it gives CASRPLGGQTYEQYF.

V gene TRBV2 combines with J gene TRBJ1-6, with D perhaps matching TRBD1 (5 bases). V lost 10 bases and J 0 bases, leaving 13 bases between the germline ends. CDR3 length equals 15 residues. Germline V CDR1 and CDR2: SNHLY, FYNNEI. Written as DNA, the CDR3 is TGTGCCAACTCCAGGGACTTCTCCTATAATTCACCCCTCCACTTT. Translation gives CANSRDFSYNSPLHF.

This chain links TRBV14 with TRBJ2-7; D possibly uses TRBD1 or TRBD2 (6 bases each). The germline V gene has CDR1 SGHDN and CDR2 FVKESK. Trimming took 4 bases from V and 3 from J, leaving 16 bases between them. CDR3 length equals 15 residues. This chain's CDR3 is CASSPNREARYEQYF. The DNA of the CDR3 is TGTGCCAGCAGCCCTAACAGGGAGGCCCGCTACGAGCAGTACTTC.

The chain couples TRBV30 to TRBJ2-5; D may be TRBD1 (7 bases). In germline, CDR1 is GTSNPN, CDR2 SVGIG (reference sequence). The V gene lost 5 bases and the J gene lost 1 base, with 14 bases spanning the gap. This CDR3 spans 14 amino acids. DNA of the CDR3: TGTGCCTGGGGAGGGACAGCTAGCCAAGAGACCCAGTACTTC. Its translation: CAWGGTASQETQYF. Variable domain in full (rest from reference TRBV30 and TRBJ2-5): SQTIHQWPATLVQPVGSPLSLECTVEGTSNPNLYWYRQAAGRGLQLLFYSVGIGQISSEVPQNLSASRPQDRQFILSSKKLLLSDSGFYLCAWGGTASQETQYFGPGTRLLVL.